This T cell receptor (beta chain) was sequenced in a study of cytomegalovirus exposure and HLA in healthy donors. General study findings and limits: In a later analysis, a missense DCLRE1C variant was linked to TCR beta V- and J-gene trimming. Previous analysis showed most TCR beta V segments were productive about 90% or about 30% of the time.

This clone appeared once. The antigen is not known. The germline V gene encodes CDR1 MDHEN and CDR2 SYDVKM. This CDR3 contains 19 residues. V was pared by 4 bases and J by 3 bases, with 18 bases of the junction left unmatched. For the donor in question, CMV serostatus went unrecorded. The PCR employed 60 Vbeta primers together with 13 Jbeta primers. Sequenced by immunoSEQ multiplex PCR; TCRdb stores in-frame clones only, minus some. The sample yields 200,000 or so clones, about 85% seen once. Sample: PBMCs. The rearrangement joins TRBV28 to TRBJ2-1, with 7 nucleotides matching TRBD2. The sequence derives from a human donor in good health. The CDR3 coding sequence is TGTGCCAGCAGTTCACTTCAATGGACGGGGGGAAACATCTACAATGAGCAGTTCTTC. This translates into CASSSLQWTGGNIYNEQFF.